The rows below give T cell receptor beta chains drawn from one sample of a study of chemoradiotherapy in HPV16-positive cancers. The method was immunoSEQ multiplex PCR; TCRdb's version includes in-frame clones alone and lacks a portion of them. The sample records approximately 1,600 clones, approximately 83% being singletons. The sample here was tumor tissue, taken from a patient who underwent chemoradiotherapy. The receptors were sampled from a human donor with HPV-associated anogenital cancer. The CDR3 runs from the conserved cysteine through the conserved F or W. Fields, in order: CDR3 protein, CDR3 DNA, V gene, J gene, D gene, clone size. The D gene is left open where the match is weak. Clone sizes are given selectively: once, few, many, or a class where the clone is expanded.

cdr3_aa: CASSWVVEGYGYTF; cdr3_nt: TGTGCCAGCAGCTGGGTAGTGGAGGGCTATGGCTACACCTTC; v_call: TRBV5-8; j_call: TRBJ1-2; d_call: .; clone_size: .
cdr3_aa: CASSLRGDTQYF; cdr3_nt: TGTGCCAGCAGCTTGAGGGGAGATACGCAGTATTTT; v_call: TRBV5-4; j_call: TRBJ2-3; d_call: .; clone_size: once
cdr3_aa: CASNTLGEKLFF; cdr3_nt: TGTGCCAGCAACACCCTTGGCGAAAAACTGTTTTTT; v_call: TRBV2; j_call: TRBJ1-4; d_call: .; clone_size: once
cdr3_aa: CASSQDMTSTGETQYF; cdr3_nt: TGTGCCAGCAGCCAAGATATGACCTCAACTGGGGAGACCCAGTACTTC; v_call: TRBV4-2; j_call: TRBJ2-5; d_call: .; clone_size: once
cdr3_aa: CASKVQGGNEQFF; cdr3_nt: TGTGCCAGTAAGGTTCAGGGAGGCAATGAGCAGTTCTTC; v_call: TRBV19; j_call: TRBJ2-1; d_call: .; clone_size: .
cdr3_aa: CASSGGRTSNEKLFF; cdr3_nt: TGTGCCAGCAGTGGGGGACGGACCAGTAATGAAAAACTGTTTTTT; v_call: TRBV6-1; j_call: TRBJ1-4; d_call: .; clone_size: .
cdr3_aa: CASSPMGRVLTF; cdr3_nt: TGTGCCAGCAGCCCCATGGGGAGGGTCTTAACCTTC; v_call: TRBV7-8; j_call: TRBJ1-2; d_call: .; clone_size: once
cdr3_aa: CASNRQGVDTEAFF; cdr3_nt: TGCGCCAGCAATAGGCAGGGGGTTGACACTGAAGCTTTCTTT; v_call: TRBV5-1; j_call: TRBJ1-1; d_call: TRBD1; clone_size: once
cdr3_aa: CASSPEGSYNEQFF; cdr3_nt: TGCGCCAGCAGCCCGGAAGGGTCCTACAATGAGCAGTTCTTC; v_call: TRBV5-1; j_call: TRBJ2-1; d_call: .; clone_size: few
cdr3_aa: CASSLGLAGGTDTQYF; cdr3_nt: TGTGCCAGCAGTTTGGGACTAGCGGGGGGCACAGATACGCAGTATTTT; v_call: TRBV27; j_call: TRBJ2-3; d_call: TRBD2; clone_size: .
cdr3_aa: CASSRLAGGSAEQFF; cdr3_nt: TGTGCCAGTAGTAGACTAGCGGGAGGGTCAGCTGAGCAGTTCTTC; v_call: TRBV19; j_call: TRBJ2-1; d_call: TRBD2; clone_size: once
cdr3_aa: CSAAGAYGYTF; cdr3_nt: TGCAGTGCCGCCGGGGCCTATGGCTACACCTTC; v_call: TRBV20-1; j_call: TRBJ1-2; d_call: .; clone_size: .
cdr3_aa: CSVKTTSGNTEAFF; cdr3_nt: TGCAGCGTTAAGACGACAAGTGGGAACACTGAAGCTTTCTTT; v_call: TRBV29-1; j_call: TRBJ1-1; d_call: .; clone_size: .
cdr3_aa: CASSLALGERQPQHF; cdr3_nt: TGTGCCAGCAGCTTAGCGCTGGGGGAGAGGCAGCCCCAGCATTTT; v_call: TRBV7-8; j_call: TRBJ1-5; d_call: .; clone_size: few
cdr3_aa: CASSVDQLNTGELFF; cdr3_nt: TGTGCCAGCAGCGTAGACCAGTTAAACACCGGGGAGCTGTTTTTT; v_call: TRBV9; j_call: TRBJ2-2; d_call: .; clone_size: .
cdr3_aa: CASSLDMGTMQYF; cdr3_nt: TGCGCCAGCAGCCTGGATATGGGGACTATGCAGTATTTT; v_call: TRBV5-1; j_call: TRBJ2-3; d_call: TRBD2; clone_size: .
cdr3_aa: CASSRTGADTEAFF; cdr3_nt: TGTGCCAGCAGTAGGACAGGGGCGGACACTGAAGCTTTCTTT; v_call: TRBV6-1; j_call: TRBJ1-1; d_call: TRBD1; clone_size: once
cdr3_aa: CASSIDRLAVAKNIQYF; cdr3_nt: TGTGCCAGTAGTATAGATCGGCTAGCGGTAGCCAAAAACATTCAGTACTTC; v_call: TRBV19; j_call: TRBJ2-4; d_call: TRBD2; clone_size: .
cdr3_aa: CASRDSTGELFF; cdr3_nt: TGTGCCAGCAGGGACAGCACCGGGGAGCTGTTTTTT; v_call: TRBV2; j_call: TRBJ2-2; d_call: .; clone_size: .
cdr3_aa: CASRDGTRYGYTF; cdr3_nt: TGTGCCAGCAGGGACGGGACCCGCTATGGCTACACCTTC; v_call: TRBV6-1; j_call: TRBJ1-2; d_call: .; clone_size: .
cdr3_aa: CASSFGFSSIQGYTF; cdr3_nt: TGTGCCAGCAGTTTTGGATTTTCCAGCATCCAAGGCTACACCTTC; v_call: TRBV28; j_call: TRBJ1-2; d_call: .; clone_size: .
cdr3_aa: CASSLRSGQQFNYGYTF; cdr3_nt: TGTGCCAGCAGCTTAAGGTCTGGGCAGCAATTTAACTATGGCTACACCTTC; v_call: TRBV7-2; j_call: TRBJ1-2; d_call: .; clone_size: .
cdr3_aa: CATRNQGGTDTQYF; cdr3_nt: TGTGCCACCAGGAATCAGGGCGGCACAGATACGCAGTATTTT; v_call: TRBV15; j_call: TRBJ2-3; d_call: .; clone_size: .
cdr3_aa: CASSPGRQGIYGYTF; cdr3_nt: TGTGCCAGCAGCCCAGGGAGACAGGGCATCTATGGCTACACCTTC; v_call: TRBV11-3; j_call: TRBJ1-2; d_call: TRBD1; clone_size: .
cdr3_aa: CSVGMGYEQYF; cdr3_nt: TGCAGCGTTGGGATGGGCTACGAGCAGTACTTC; v_call: TRBV29-1; j_call: TRBJ2-7; d_call: .; clone_size: once
cdr3_aa: CATGSRGNTDTQYF; cdr3_nt: TGCGCCACCGGAAGCAGGGGAAACACAGATACGCAGTATTTT; v_call: TRBV10-2; j_call: TRBJ2-3; d_call: .; clone_size: .
cdr3_aa: CASSLLGTANQPQHF; cdr3_nt: TGTGCCAGCAGTTTATTGGGGACAGCCAATCAGCCCCAGCATTTT; v_call: TRBV28; j_call: TRBJ1-5; d_call: TRBD1; clone_size: .
cdr3_aa: CASSGDRGETQYF; cdr3_nt: TGTGCCAGCTCCGGGGACCGGGGGGAGACCCAGTACTTC; v_call: TRBV18; j_call: TRBJ2-5; d_call: .; clone_size: .
cdr3_aa: CASSYSVQGFESPLHF; cdr3_nt: TGTGCCAGCAGTTACTCGGTGCAGGGGTTTGAATCACCCCTCCACTTT; v_call: TRBV6-5; j_call: TRBJ1-6; d_call: .; clone_size: once
cdr3_aa: CASSSRGTANEKLFF; cdr3_nt: TGTGCCAGCAGTTCCAGGGGGACAGCGAATGAAAAACTGTTTTTT; v_call: TRBV28; j_call: TRBJ1-4; d_call: TRBD1; clone_size: few
cdr3_aa: CASSPGLVGSDTQYF; cdr3_nt: TGTGCCAGCAGCCCTGGACTAGTGGGCTCAGATACGCAGTATTTT; v_call: TRBV11-2; j_call: TRBJ2-3; d_call: TRBD2; clone_size: few
cdr3_aa: CAWTLLDTQYF; cdr3_nt: TGTGCCTGGACCCTTTTAGATACGCAGTATTTT; v_call: TRBV30; j_call: TRBJ2-3; d_call: .; clone_size: .
cdr3_aa: CASSPIRTGANYNEQFF; cdr3_nt: TGTGCCAGCTCGCCGATTAGGACAGGGGCAAACTACAATGAGCAGTTCTTC; v_call: TRBV18; j_call: TRBJ2-1; d_call: TRBD1; clone_size: few
cdr3_aa: CASSPYAGTEAFF; cdr3_nt: TGTGCCAGCTCACCATACGCTGGCACTGAAGCTTTCTTT; v_call: TRBV18; j_call: TRBJ1-1; d_call: .; clone_size: once
cdr3_aa: CASSSQGNTEAFF; cdr3_nt: TGTGCCAGCAGTTCCCAAGGGAACACTGAAGCTTTCTTT; v_call: TRBV7-9; j_call: TRBJ1-1; d_call: .; clone_size: .
cdr3_aa: CASSQQSGGFSTEAFF; cdr3_nt: TGTGCCAGCAGCCAACAGTCAGGGGGCTTTTCCACTGAAGCTTTCTTT; v_call: TRBV14; j_call: TRBJ1-1; d_call: TRBD1; clone_size: .
cdr3_aa: CASSPRGARKDQPQHF; cdr3_nt: TGTGCCAGCAGTCCCCGTGGTGCGCGGAAGGATCAGCCCCAGCATTTT; v_call: TRBV27; j_call: TRBJ1-5; d_call: .; clone_size: .
cdr3_aa: CASSGGTSGFSSYNEQFF; cdr3_nt: TGTGCCAGCAGCGGTGGGACTAGCGGTTTCAGCTCCTACAATGAGCAGTTCTTC; v_call: TRBV9; j_call: TRBJ2-1; d_call: TRBD2; clone_size: .
cdr3_aa: CASSLNLNSQETQYF; cdr3_nt: TGCGCCAGCAGCTTGAATCTGAATAGCCAAGAGACCCAGTACTTC; v_call: TRBV5-1; j_call: TRBJ2-5; d_call: .; clone_size: .
cdr3_aa: CASSRDRDQPQHF; cdr3_nt: TGTGCCAGTAGTCGGGACCGTGATCAGCCCCAGCATTTT; v_call: TRBV19; j_call: TRBJ1-5; d_call: .; clone_size: .
cdr3_aa: CASSFSRARVQPQHF; cdr3_nt: TGTGCCAGCAGTTTTTCCAGGGCCCGGGTTCAGCCCCAGCATTTT; v_call: TRBV28; j_call: TRBJ1-5; d_call: .; clone_size: .